This T cell receptor beta chain was recovered during a study of T-cell reconstitution after alpha-beta-depleted transplantation in children. This CDR3 comprises 16 residues. Looked up from germline, CDR1 is SGHRS and CDR2 is YFSETQ. V was pared by 5 bases and J by 1 base, with 18 bases between. Molecular barcoding with unique molecular identifiers was used for the TCRbeta library. A single record per CDR3 protein comes from TCRdb applying MiXCR to the PCR reads. The sample contains about 72,000 distinct CDR3 sequences, around 6.6% of which appear only once. In its sample, this clonotype was seen many times.

The chain employs TRBV5-1 and TRBJ1-2; D not resolved. This TCR was sampled from a human donor who donated a stem cell graft to a child with acute lymphoblastic leukemia. The input for sequencing was PBMCs from the stem cell graft donor, taken from the stem cell graft. CDR3 amino acids: CASRTRSAPLNYGYTF. As DNA, the CDR3 is TGCGCCAGCAGGACCAGATCAGCTCCCCTTAACTATGGCTACACCTTC. The full variable domain, completed using reference TRBV5-1 and TRBJ1-2, is KAGVTQTPRYLIKTRGQQVTLSCSPISGHRSVSWYQQTPGQGLQFLFEYFSETQRNKGNFPGRFSGRQFSNSRSEMNVSTLELGDSALYLCASRTRSAPLNYGYTFGSGTRLTVV.